What follows are 3 T cell receptor beta chains derived from one specimen sequenced in a study of blood T cell repertoires in COVID-19 (dated by TCRdb to 2018 to 2021). The method behind the library was the immunoSEQ multiplex PCR assay. TCRdb took over this immuneACCESS table, retaining in-frame rearrangements with V and J assigned. Such tables are incomplete; in checked studies, under half of the missing clones stem from an unresolved V gene, and the remainder is unexplained. Within this sample are some 110,000 clones, with over 75% of them counted one time only. Of the sample, 2% to 3% is held by the ten largest clones. Sequences were obtained from peripheral blood. The receptors originated from a middle-aged man with acute or convalescent COVID-19.

This rearrangement joins TRBV7-3 to TRBJ2-3; D remains ambiguous. The V and J ends lost 1 base and 4 bases respectively, with 9 bases between them. This CDR3 comprises 14 residues. The V gene's germline CDR1 is SGHTA and CDR2 FQGTGA. CDR3 coding DNA: TGTGCCAGCAGCTTAAATGTTGGGCCAGATACGCAGTATTTT. It specifies CASSLNVGPDTQYF. The entire variable domain, with the rest obtained from reference TRBV7-3 and TRBJ2-3, is as follows: GAGVSQTPSNKVTEKGKYVELRCDPISGHTALYWYRQSLGQGPEFLIYFQGTGAADDSGLPNDRFFAVRPEGSVSTLKIQRTERGDSAVYLCASSLNVGPDTQYFGPGTRLTVL.

Only a few counts were recorded for this clone. The chain recombines TRBV19 with TRBJ1-5, with 8 bases matching TRBD1. Trimming took 5 bases from V and 7 from J; bases not matched to a gene: 7. Germline CDR1 is LNHDA and CDR2 is SQIVND (reference sequence). The CDR3 spans 14 residues. CDR3 sequence reads: CASSRQGIEQPQHF. The CDR3 coding sequence is TGTGCCAGTAGTCGACAGGGGATTGAGCAGCCCCAGCATTTT.

The chain joins TRBV7-6 to TRBJ2-5; 7 nucleotides line up with TRBD2. Looked up from germline, CDR1 is SGHVS and CDR2 is FNYEAQ. The CDR3 length is 15 residues. V trimming: 5 bases; J trimming: 2 bases; junction bases outside the gene matches: 8. The CDR3 here is CASSTPSGAQETQYF. CDR3 coding DNA: TGTGCCAGCAGCACCCCAAGCGGGGCTCAAGAGACCCAGTACTTC. The variable domain in full, completed from reference TRBV7-6 and TRBJ2-5, reads GAGVSQSPRYKVTKRGQDVALRCDPISGHVSLYWYRQALGQGPEFLTYFNYEAQQDKSGLPNDRFSAERPEGSISTLTIQRTEQRDSAMYRCASSTPSGAQETQYFGPGTRLLVL.